The clone carrying this TCR beta chain appeared many times. What it binds is unknown. These data are taken from a study of T cell repertoires in cytomegalovirus infection. At the level of the study: CMV infection and matching HLA type were both indicated by public TCR beta signatures. Study conclusions and caveats: There were HLA-C-restricted CMV-specific TCR beta clonotypes dominating the ex vivo response. Frequencies of public TCR beta families were cumulated, and this identified carriers of CMV plus the relevant HLA.

A single record per CDR3 protein comes from TCRdb applying MiXCR to the reads. The table shows about 450,000 distinct CDR3 sequences, with 31% occurring only once. Looked up from germline, CDR1 is SGHTA and CDR2 is FQGNSA. The CDR3 has 15 amino acids. V was pared by 5 bases and J by 0 bases, with 13 bases between. This clonotype originated in a human donor in good health (CMV status not recorded). Some clones in this sample may be carry-over from other donors' samples. Sequenced material: PBMCs. The chain carries TRBV7-2 and TRBJ1-2; D ambiguous. Here the CDR3 DNA reads TGTGCCAGCAGCCCACCCGTACAGTCTAACTATGGCTACACCTTC. Protein sequence: CASSPPVQSNYGYTF.